This T cell receptor beta chain was found in a study of blood T cell repertoires in COVID-19. The method was immunoSEQ multiplex PCR; TCRdb's version includes in-frame clones alone and lacks a portion of them. The sample records a few hundred thousand clones, 80% to 90% being singletons. The length of the CDR3 is 14 residues. CDR1 is MNHEY and CDR2 is SMNVEV in the germline V gene (reference sequence). The V segment lost 1 base and the J segment 5 bases; nucleotides outside the gene matches: 4. This receptor was taken from a young man with active or convalescent COVID-19. J is TRBJ2-7 and V is TRBV27; 8 bases map to TRBD1. Sequencing was carried out using peripheral blood. The CDR3 coding sequence is TGTGCCAGCAGTTTATTAGGACAGGGAGACGAGCAGTACTTC. It translates to CASSLLGQGDEQYF.